Listed below are T cell receptor beta chains from one sample, sequenced in a study of blood T cell repertoires in COVID-19. Generated by immunoSEQ multiplex PCR, the TCRdb table keeps only in-frame clones and is missing some. The repertoire consists of 45,000 to 55,000 clones, with 75% to 90% occurring once and the leading ten covering 6% to 7.5%. The sequenced sample consisted of peripheral blood. The receptors were sampled from a man aged 55 to 70 with active COVID-19. CDR3s include the opening cysteine and the closing phenylalanine or tryptophan. A D gene is named only where the DNA matches it firmly. Clone size is stated in some rows and not others, as once, few, many or a class when expanded.

J: TRBJ1-5; D: .; V: TRBV30; size: .; CDR3: CAWSSYGDSNQPQHF; DNA: TGTGCCTGGAGTTCTTACGGTGATAGCAATCAGCCCCAGCATTTT
J: TRBJ2-5; D: TRBD1; V: TRBV11-2; size: .; CDR3: CASSLDETGTGFETQYF; DNA: TGTGCCAGCAGCTTAGATGAGACTGGGACAGGGTTTGAGACCCAGTACTTC
J: TRBJ2-7; D: .; V: TRBV7-2; size: few; CDR3: CASSYLGGHDSYEQYF; DNA: TGTGCCAGCAGCTACCTTGGGGGCCATGACTCCTACGAGCAGTACTTC
J: TRBJ1-5; D: TRBD1; V: TRBV18; size: .; CDR3: CASSTDRGQPQHF; DNA: TGTGCCAGCTCAACGGACAGGGGTCAGCCCCAGCATTTT
J: TRBJ2-1; D: .; V: TRBV28; size: .; CDR3: CASSFGTFEWTYNEQFF; DNA: TGTGCCAGCAGTTTTGGGACATTTGAGTGGACCTACAATGAGCAGTTCTTC
J: TRBJ2-1; D: TRBD1; V: TRBV5-1; size: .; CDR3: CASSADPGQGANEQFF; DNA: TGCGCCAGCAGCGCGGACCCGGGACAGGGGGCAAATGAGCAGTTCTTC
J: TRBJ1-1; D: .; V: TRBV7-8; size: .; CDR3: CASSLGTNLNTEAFF; DNA: TGTGCCAGCAGCTTAGGGACAAATCTGAACACTGAAGCTTTCTTT
J: TRBJ2-5; D: TRBD2; V: TRBV5-1; size: .; CDR3: CASSSGTRGRETQYF; DNA: TGCGCCAGCAGCTCCGGGACTAGAGGCCGGGAGACCCAGTACTTC
J: TRBJ2-1; D: .; V: TRBV7-6; size: .; CDR3: CASSLVGGAINEQFF; DNA: TGTGCCAGCAGCTTAGTAGGGGGGGCTATAAATGAGCAGTTCTTC
J: TRBJ2-7; D: .; V: TRBV14; size: once; CDR3: CASSSLGVSYEQYF; DNA: TGTGCCAGCAGCTCACTAGGCGTTTCCTACGAGCAGTACTTC
J: TRBJ1-2; D: TRBD1; V: TRBV27; size: .; CDR3: CASRSTGAGYGYTF; DNA: TGTGCCAGCAGATCGACAGGGGCGGGCTATGGCTACACCTTC
J: TRBJ2-7; D: TRBD2; V: TRBV7-2; size: .; CDR3: CASSTGTSSSSEQYF; DNA: TGTGCCAGCAGCACCGGGACTAGCTCCTCGTCCGAGCAGTACTTC
J: TRBJ1-4; D: TRBD1; V: TRBV11-2; size: .; CDR3: CASSQGQGANEKLFF; DNA: TGTGCCAGCAGCCAAGGACAGGGTGCTAATGAAAAACTGTTTTTT
J: TRBJ2-7; D: TRBD2; V: TRBV29-1; size: few; CDR3: CSVEIVGLAGGLGSEQYF; DNA: TGCAGCGTTGAAATAGTCGGGCTAGCGGGGGGGCTAGGTTCCGAGCAGTACTTC
J: TRBJ2-7; D: TRBD2; V: TRBV9; size: .; CDR3: CASSVLRGGPHEQYF; DNA: TGTGCCAGCAGCGTTCTCCGCGGGGGGCCCCACGAGCAGTACTTC
J: TRBJ2-3; D: .; V: TRBV19; size: .; CDR3: CASSMGIAMSTDTQYF; DNA: TGTGCCAGTAGTATGGGAATAGCGATGAGCACAGATACGCAGTATTTT
J: TRBJ2-7; D: .; V: TRBV7-9; size: .; CDR3: CASSTTPGEQYF; DNA: TGTGCCAGCAGCACAACACCAGGCGAGCAGTACTTC
J: TRBJ1-5; D: TRBD1; V: TRBV5-8; size: once; CDR3: CASSWDGQGWNQPQHF; DNA: TGTGCCAGCAGCTGGGATGGACAGGGATGGAATCAGCCCCAGCATTTT
J: TRBJ1-5; D: TRBD1; V: TRBV15; size: few; CDR3: CATSRGDRDNQPQHF; DNA: TGTGCCACCAGCAGAGGAGACAGGGACAATCAGCCCCAGCATTTT
J: TRBJ2-2; D: .; V: TRBV7-3; size: .; CDR3: CASSLGQWTGELFF; DNA: TGTGCCAGCAGCTTAGGACAGTGGACCGGGGAGCTGTTTTTT
J: TRBJ1-6; D: .; V: TRBV3-1/TRBV3-2; size: once; CDR3: CASSPMDRNSPLHF; DNA: TGTGCCAGCAGCCCAATGGACAGAAATTCACCCCTCCACTTT
J: TRBJ1-1; D: .; V: TRBV3-1/TRBV3-2; size: .; CDR3: CASSQDFGQIRNTEAFF; DNA: TGTGCCAGCAGCCAAGATTTTGGCCAGATACGGAACACTGAAGCTTTCTTT
J: TRBJ2-7; D: TRBD2; V: TRBV7-8; size: .; CDR3: CASSPAQGLTSYEQYF; DNA: TGTGCCAGCAGCCCCGCCCAGGGACTAACCTCCTACGAGCAGTACTTC
J: TRBJ2-7; D: .; V: TRBV5-1; size: .; CDR3: CASSFQGGGYEQYF; DNA: TGCGCCAGCAGCTTTCAGGGGGGCGGCTACGAGCAGTACTTC
J: TRBJ1-3; D: .; V: TRBV4-3; size: .; CDR3: CASSQETGNSGNTIYF; DNA: TGCGCCAGCAGCCAAGAGACAGGAAATTCTGGAAACACCATATATTTT
J: TRBJ2-3; D: TRBD2; V: TRBV29-1; size: .; CDR3: CSVVLVLRGGLGDTQYF; DNA: TGCAGCGTTGTCTTGGTCTTGCGGGGGGGCCTGGGAGATACGCAGTATTTT
J: TRBJ2-3; D: TRBD1; V: TRBV28; size: .; CDR3: CASVRDRGDTQYF; DNA: TGTGCCAGCGTCCGGGACAGGGGAGATACGCAGTATTTT
J: TRBJ2-3; D: .; V: TRBV25-1; size: few; CDR3: CASSEYDLASTDTQYF; DNA: TGTGCCAGCAGTGAATATGACCTAGCCAGCACAGATACGCAGTATTTT
J: TRBJ1-2; D: .; V: TRBV4-3; size: .; CDR3: CASSQDRGAYGYTF; DNA: TGCGCCAGCAGCCAAGACAGGGGTGCCTATGGCTACACCTTC
J: TRBJ1-2; D: TRBD1; V: TRBV19; size: .; CDR3: CASIPGQVLPYGYTF; DNA: TGTGCCAGTATCCCTGGACAGGTCCTTCCCTATGGCTACACCTTC
J: TRBJ2-7; D: TRBD2; V: TRBV7-2; size: .; CDR3: CASSLGTSGSGYEQYF; DNA: TGTGCCAGCAGCTTAGGCACTAGCGGGAGCGGCTACGAGCAGTACTTC
J: TRBJ1-3; D: .; V: TRBV5-6; size: few; CDR3: CASSLGLQGSFSGNTIYF; DNA: TGTGCCAGCAGCTTGGGACTTCAGGGGAGCTTCTCTGGAAACACCATATATTTT
J: TRBJ1-5; D: TRBD1; V: TRBV2; size: .; CDR3: CASSGRDSINQPQHF; DNA: TGTGCCAGCAGTGGCCGGGACAGCATCAATCAGCCCCAGCATTTT
J: TRBJ1-5; D: TRBD1; V: TRBV24-1; size: few; CDR3: CATSEQGFGQPQHF; DNA: TGTGCCACCAGTGAACAGGGGTTCGGGCAGCCCCAGCATTTT
J: TRBJ1-2; D: TRBD1; V: TRBV7-2; size: .; CDR3: CASSFGTGDNGYTF; DNA: TGTGCCAGCAGCTTCGGGACAGGGGACAACGGCTACACCTTC
J: TRBJ2-3; D: TRBD2; V: TRBV20-1; size: .; CDR3: CSARDGSGGLF; DNA: TGCAGTGCTAGAGATGGTAGCGGGGGCCTTTTT
J: TRBJ2-1; D: .; V: TRBV28; size: .; CDR3: CASSLGVTGFNEQFF; DNA: TGTGCCAGCAGTTTAGGGGTCACAGGGTTCAATGAGCAGTTCTTC
J: TRBJ1-1; D: .; V: TRBV7-2; size: .; CDR3: CASSLVRPLNTEAFF; DNA: TGTGCCAGCAGCTTAGTGCGGCCCTTGAACACTGAAGCTTTCTTT
J: TRBJ2-4; D: .; V: TRBV28; size: .; CDR3: CASSLVQGNIQYF; DNA: TGTGCCAGCAGTTTAGTACAGGGCAACATTCAGTACTTC
J: TRBJ2-3; D: .; V: TRBV7-2; size: .; CDR3: CASSPTTGSTDTQYF; DNA: TGTGCCAGCAGCCCCACGACCGGGAGCACAGATACGCAGTATTTT
J: TRBJ1-1; D: .; V: TRBV6-2/TRBV6-3; size: once; CDR3: CASSYSTGMVMNTEAFF; DNA: TGTGCCAGCAGTTACTCCACCGGGATGGTCATGAACACTGAAGCTTTCTTT
J: TRBJ2-2; D: TRBD2; V: TRBV4-2; size: once; CDR3: CASSQRLAANTGELFF; DNA: TGTGCCAGCAGCCAAAGACTAGCTGCGAACACCGGGGAGCTGTTTTTT
J: TRBJ1-2; D: .; V: TRBV6-6; size: .; CDR3: CASRDPDQDGYTF; DNA: TGTGCCAGCAGAGATCCTGATCAGGATGGCTACACCTTC
J: TRBJ1-3; D: .; V: TRBV10-2; size: .; CDR3: CASRGSSGNTIYF; DNA: TGCGCCAGCCGAGGGAGCTCTGGAAACACCATATATTTT
J: TRBJ1-2; D: .; V: TRBV12-3/TRBV12-4; size: .; CDR3: CASSSQGFGYTF; DNA: TGTGCCAGCAGTTCACAGGGATTTGGCTACACCTTC